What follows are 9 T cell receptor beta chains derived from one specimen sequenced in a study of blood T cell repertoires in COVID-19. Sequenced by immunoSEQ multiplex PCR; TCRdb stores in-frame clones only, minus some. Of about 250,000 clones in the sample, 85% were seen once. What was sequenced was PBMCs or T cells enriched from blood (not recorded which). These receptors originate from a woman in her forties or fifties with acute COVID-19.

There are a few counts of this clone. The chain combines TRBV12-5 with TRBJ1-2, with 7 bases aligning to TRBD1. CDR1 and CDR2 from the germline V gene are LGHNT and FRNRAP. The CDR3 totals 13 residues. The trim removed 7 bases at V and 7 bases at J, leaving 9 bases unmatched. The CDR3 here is CASALGDSSGYTF. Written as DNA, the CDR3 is TGTGCTAGTGCCCTGGGGGACAGTAGTGGCTACACCTTC.

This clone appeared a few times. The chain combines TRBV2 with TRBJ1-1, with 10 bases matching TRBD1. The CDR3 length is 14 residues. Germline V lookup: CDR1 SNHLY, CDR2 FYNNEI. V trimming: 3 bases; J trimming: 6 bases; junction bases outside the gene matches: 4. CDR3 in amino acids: CASSETGGGAEAFF. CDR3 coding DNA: TGTGCCAGCAGTGAGACAGGGGGCGGCGCTGAAGCTTTCTTT. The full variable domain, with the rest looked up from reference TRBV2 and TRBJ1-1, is EPEVTQTPSHQVTQMGQEVILRCVPISNHLYFYWYRQILGQKVEFLVSFYNNEISEKSEIFDDQFSVERPDGSNFTLKIRSTKLEDSAMYFCASSETGGGAEAFFGQGTRLTVV.

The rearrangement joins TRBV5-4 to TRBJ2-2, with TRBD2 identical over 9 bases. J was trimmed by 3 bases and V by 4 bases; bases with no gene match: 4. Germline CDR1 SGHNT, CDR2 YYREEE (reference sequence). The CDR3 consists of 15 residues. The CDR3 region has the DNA TGTGCCAGCAGCGAGCGGGGGGCCTACACCGGGGAGCTGTTTTTT. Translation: CASSERGAYTGELFF.

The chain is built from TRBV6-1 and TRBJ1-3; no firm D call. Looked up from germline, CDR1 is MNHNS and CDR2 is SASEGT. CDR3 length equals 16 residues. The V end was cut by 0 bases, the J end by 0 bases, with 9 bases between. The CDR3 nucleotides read TGTGCCAGCAGTGAAGCCGGGAGGTACTCTGGAAACACCATATATTTT. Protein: CASSEAGRYSGNTIYF.

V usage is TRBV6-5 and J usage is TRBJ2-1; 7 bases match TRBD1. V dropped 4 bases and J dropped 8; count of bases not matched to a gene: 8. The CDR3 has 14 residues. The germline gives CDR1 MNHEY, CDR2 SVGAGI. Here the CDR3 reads CASSFRQGRDEQFF. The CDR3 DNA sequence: TGTGCCAGCAGTTTCAGACAGGGTCGCGATGAGCAGTTCTTC.

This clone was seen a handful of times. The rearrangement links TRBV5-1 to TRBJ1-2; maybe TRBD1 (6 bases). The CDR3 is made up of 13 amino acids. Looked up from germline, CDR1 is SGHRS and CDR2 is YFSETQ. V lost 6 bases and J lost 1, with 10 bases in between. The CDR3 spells CASNQGNNYGYTF. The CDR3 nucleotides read TGCGCCAGCAACCAGGGGAATAACTATGGCTACACCTTC.

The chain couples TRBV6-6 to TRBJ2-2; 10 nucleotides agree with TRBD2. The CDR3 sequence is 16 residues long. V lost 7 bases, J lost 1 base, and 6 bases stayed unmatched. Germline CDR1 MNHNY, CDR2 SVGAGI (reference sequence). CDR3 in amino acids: CASTHRTSGNTGELFF. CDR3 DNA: TGTGCCAGCACCCACAGGACTAGCGGGAACACCGGGGAGCTGTTTTTT.

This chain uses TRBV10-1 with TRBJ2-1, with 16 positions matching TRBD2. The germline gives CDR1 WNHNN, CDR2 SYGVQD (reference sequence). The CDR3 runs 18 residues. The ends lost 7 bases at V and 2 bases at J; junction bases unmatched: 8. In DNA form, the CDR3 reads TGCGCCAGCAACCCGGGACTAGCGGGGGGGGTAACCTACAATGAGCAGTTCTTC. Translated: CASNPGLAGGVTYNEQFF.

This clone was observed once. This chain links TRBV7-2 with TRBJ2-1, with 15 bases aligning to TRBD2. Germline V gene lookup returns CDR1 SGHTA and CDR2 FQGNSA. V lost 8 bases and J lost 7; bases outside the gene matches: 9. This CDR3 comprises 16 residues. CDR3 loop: CASGGLAGGPGNEQFF. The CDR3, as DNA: TGTGCCAGCGGAGGACTAGCGGGGGGGCCTGGGAATGAGCAGTTCTTC.